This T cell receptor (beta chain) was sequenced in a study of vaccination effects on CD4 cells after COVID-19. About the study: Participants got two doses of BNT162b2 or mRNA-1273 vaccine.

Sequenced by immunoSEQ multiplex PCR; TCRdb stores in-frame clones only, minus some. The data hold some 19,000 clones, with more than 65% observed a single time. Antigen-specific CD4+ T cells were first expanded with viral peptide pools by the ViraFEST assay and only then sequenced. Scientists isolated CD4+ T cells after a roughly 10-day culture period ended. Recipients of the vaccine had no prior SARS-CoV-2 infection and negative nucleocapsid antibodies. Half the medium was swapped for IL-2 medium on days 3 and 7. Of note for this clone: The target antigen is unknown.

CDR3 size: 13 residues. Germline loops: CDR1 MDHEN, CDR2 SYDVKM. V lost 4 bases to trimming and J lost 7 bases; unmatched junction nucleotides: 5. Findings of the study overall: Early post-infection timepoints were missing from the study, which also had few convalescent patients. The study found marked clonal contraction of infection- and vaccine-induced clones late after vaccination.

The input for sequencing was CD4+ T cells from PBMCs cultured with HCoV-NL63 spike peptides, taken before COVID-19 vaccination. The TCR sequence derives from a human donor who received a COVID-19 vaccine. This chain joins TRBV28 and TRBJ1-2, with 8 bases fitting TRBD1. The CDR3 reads CASSWTGLGGYTF. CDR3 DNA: TGTGCCAGCAGTTGGACAGGGCTCGGTGGCTACACCTTC.